The next 18 T cell receptor beta chains were all read from a single sample in a study of regulatory T cells in long-lasting Graves disease. TCR beta libraries were built with iRepertoire HTBI primers and Arm-PCR of CDR3 regions. Each CDR3 protein is one row after TCRdb ran MiXCR on the multiplex PCR reads. Of 350,000 to 500,000 distinct CDR3 sequences in the sample, less than 20% are singletons; the top ten hold approximately 11%. Time point denoted: newly diagnosed GD, antithyroid drugs for less than 3 months. TCR sequences were obtained from RNA taken from PBMCs. These data were likewise used in another study, on T cells in Graves' hyperthyroidism and ophthalmopathy.

The source was peripheral blood mononuclear cells (PBMCs), collected at new diagnosis, from a patient treated with antithyroid drugs. The receptors were gathered from a woman between 25 and 40 years old with Graves disease.

This chain joins TRBV6-1 and TRBJ2-5, with 10 positions matching TRBD2. CDR1 is MNHNS, CDR2 SASEGT, per germline. The CDR3 is 18 amino acids. V was pared by 5 bases and J by 5 bases, with 17 bases of the junction left unmatched. CDR3: CASSPTVLAGDCLETQYF. The CDR3, as DNA: TGTGCCAGCAGTCCCACCGTCCTAGCGGGAGATTGTTTGGAGACCCAGTACTTC.

Notes on this clonotype: Just one base apart from a much larger clone, this may be a read error. The conserved phenylalanine or tryptophan is not found at the CDR3 terminus, so this likely reflects a read error. V gene TRBV11-2 combines with J gene TRBJ2-3; D is uncertain. The CDR3 contains 16 residues. With 2 bases removed from V and 4 bases from J, the gap between germline ends came to 16 bases. In germline, CDR1 is SGHAT, CDR2 FQNNGV. The CDR3 nucleotides are TGTGCCAGCAGCTTACCGGGCGTCCGTCTGGCAGATACGCAGTATCTT. It encodes CASSLPGVRLADTQYL.

At least ten counts were recorded for this clonotype. The CDR3 spells CASRRQAPITGTEAFF. In nucleotides, the CDR3 is TGTGCCAGCAGAAGACAGGCGCCCATCACGGGCACTGAAGCTTTCTTT. The chain employs TRBV6-1 and TRBJ1-1; tentatively, D is TRBD1 (6 bases). Trimming cost V 6 bases and J 4 bases, with 21 bases left between them. Germline lookup yields CDR1 MNHNS and CDR2 SASEGT. This CDR3 has 16 residues.

This clonotype was counted only a few times. V is TRBV29-1 and J is TRBJ2-1, with 11 bases fitting TRBD2. Germline-derived CDR1 and CDR2 are SQVTM and ANQGSEA. The CDR3 has 13 residues. V trimming: 7 bases; J trimming: 7 bases; junction bases outside the gene matches: 6. The CDR3 spells CSAALAGGNEQFF. The CDR3 DNA follows: TGCAGCGCTGCTTTAGCGGGAGGGAATGAGCAGTTCTTC.

This clonotype has ten or more counts. The V and J genes are TRBV3-1 and TRBJ2-6; D unclear. This CDR3 has 14 residues. Trimming removed 4 bases from V and 4 bases from J, with 8 bases in between. Germline CDR1 LGHDT, CDR2 YNNKEL (reference sequence). The CDR3 region is CASSRDTGANVLTF. CDR3 in DNA: TGTGCCAGCAGCCGGGATACGGGGGCCAACGTCCTGACTTTC.

This clonotype has a count of ten or more. The V and J genes are TRBV28 and TRBJ2-2; 13 bases align to TRBD2. This CDR3 is 19 amino acids long. Per germline, CDR1 MDHEN and CDR2 SYDVKM. The V and J ends lost 5 bases and 1 base, in that order; junction bases with no gene match: 10. The CDR3 DNA sequence: TGTGCCAGCAGTCCGACTAGCGGGAGGCCGGGGAGGAACACCGGGGAGCTGTTTTTT. Translating it yields CASSPTSGRPGRNTGELFF.

This chain uses TRBV9 with TRBJ2-1; possible D gene TRBD1, 5 bases. Germline CDR1 reads SGDLS; CDR2 reads YYNGEE. V shed 0 bases and J shed 8 bases, with 12 bases lying between them. This CDR3 contains 14 residues. The CDR3 protein is CASSVGLVGDEQFF. The CDR3 DNA reads as TGTGCCAGCAGCGTAGGCCTAGTAGGGGATGAGCAGTTCTTC.

The sample holds many counts of this clonotype. The chain carries TRBV6-1 and TRBJ1-2; D is possibly TRBD1 (5 bases). The CDR3 is 16 amino acids. Germline lookup yields CDR1 MNHNS and CDR2 SASEGT. The V gene lost 6 bases and the J gene lost 12 bases, with 29 bases spanning the gap. CDR3 bases: TGTGCCAGCAGGGACACGGGAGCCTCCTTCATGGCTAGGGACACCTTC. Translating gives CASRDTGASFMARDTF.

In its sample, this clonotype was seen a few times. The chain uses TRBV4-1 and TRBJ1-6, with a tentative D call TRBD1 (6 bases). V dropped 0 bases and J dropped 9 bases, with 12 bases sitting between them. Looked up from germline, CDR1 is MGHRA and CDR2 is YSYEKL. CDR3 length: 15 amino acids. CDR3 nucleotide sequence: TGCGCCAGCAGCCAAGATGTCAGGGGTAGTTCACCCCTCCACTTT. It is translated as CASSQDVRGSSPLHF.

In this sample, this clonotype turned up a few times. The chain joins TRBV24-1 to TRBJ2-1; TRBD2 is a possible D gene (6 bases). The V end was cut by 2 bases, the J end by 5 bases, with 15 bases between. The CDR3 covers 16 residues. In germline, CDR1 is KGHDR, CDR2 SFDVKD. The CDR3 loop reads CATSDWPGLTNNEQFF. The CDR3 region has the DNA TGTGCCACCAGTGATTGGCCGGGACTCACGAACAATGAGCAGTTCTTC.

In its sample, this clonotype was seen many times. The rearrangement links TRBV28 to TRBJ1-2; the match to TRBD1 covers 10 bases. CDR1 is MDHEN and CDR2 is SYDVKM in the germline V gene. CDR3 length: 16 amino acids. J lost 8 bases, V lost 6 bases, and 15 bases had no gene match. In DNA, the CDR3 is TGTGCCAGCAGGTCTCCCGGGACAGGGGATTCTGGGGGCTACACCTTC. This sequence encodes CASRSPGTGDSGGYTF.

The table lists this clonotype with many counts. The chain carries TRBV18 and TRBJ2-1, with TRBD2 matching 7 bases. The CDR3 extends over 16 amino acids. With V trimmed by 4 bases and J by 2 bases, 8 bases remained unmatched. CDR1 is KGHSH, CDR2 LQKENI, per germline. For the CDR3, the DNA is TGTGCCAGCTCACTTCTCCTAGCGGAGACCTACAATGAGCAGTTCTTC. As protein: CASSLLLAETYNEQFF.

This clonotype was counted only a few times. The chain employs TRBV15 and TRBJ2-6; D is perhaps TRBD1 (6 bases). The V and J ends lost 2 bases and 2 bases respectively, with 10 bases between them. The CDR3 runs to 16 residues. Per the germline V gene, CDR1 is LNHNV and CDR2 is YYDKDF (reference sequence). The chain's CDR3 is CATSRTQGTGANVLTF. CDR3 bases: TGTGCCACCAGCAGAACCCAGGGGACTGGGGCCAACGTCCTGACTTTC.

This sequence joins TRBV2 and TRBJ1-2; a possible D gene is TRBD1 (5 bases). This CDR3 has 13 amino acids. Trimming stripped 6 bases from V and 4 bases from J, with 12 bases between. In germline, CDR1 is SNHLY, CDR2 FYNNEI. DNA for the CDR3: TGTGCCAGCAGGGGGGGACTGGGCTATGGCTACACCTTC. Protein sequence: CASRGGLGYGYTF.

Concerning this clonotype itself: This may come from a read error, since a much larger clone is one base off. V gene TRBV29-1 combines with J gene TRBJ1-1; a possible D gene is TRBD1 (5 bases). CDR1 and CDR2 (germline): SQVTM, ANQGSEA. The CDR3 loop spans 13 amino acids. Trimming cost V 3 bases and J 5 bases, with 13 bases left between them. For the CDR3, the DNA is TGCAGCGTTGATTGGGGGACGTGGACTGAAGCTTTCTTT. Its translation: CSVDWGTWTEAFF.

This clonotype came up many times. This chain joins TRBV10-3 and TRBJ1-1, with D possibly being TRBD1 (6 bases). Germline assignment: CDR1 ENHRY and CDR2 SYGVKD. CDR3 length: 12 residues. V shed 7 bases and J shed 7 bases, with 13 bases lying between them. In nucleotides, the CDR3 is TGTGCCATCAAGGACAGACAGGTTGAAGCTTTCTTT. Translated: CAIKDRQVEAFF.

Note on this clonotype: One base away lies a much larger clone, so this may be a sequencing read error. The chain has TRBV30 and TRBJ2-1; tentative D call: TRBD2 (6 bases). The V gene's germline CDR1 is GTSNPN and CDR2 SVGIG (reference sequence). This CDR3 has 13 amino acids. With 2 bases removed from V and 10 bases from J, the gap between germline ends came to 15 bases. CDR3 loop: CAWSQRATYEQFF. The CDR3 DNA reads TGTGCCTGGAGTCAGCGGGCTACCTACGAGCAGTTCTTC.

This clonotype was counted only a few times. The chain carries TRBV6-1 and TRBJ2-4; 8 bases line up with TRBD1. Trimming at V came to 10 bases and at J to 8 bases, leaving 10 bases not matched to a gene. This CDR3 is 13 amino acids long. The germline V gene has CDR1 MNHNS and CDR2 SASEGT. The CDR3 region is CAIGQGSADIQYF. The CDR3 DNA reads TGTGCCATCGGACAGGGTTCGGCTGACATTCAGTACTTC.